The entry below describes one TCR beta chain. This entry belongs to a study of shared clonotypes between healthy human individuals. The germline V and J ends were trimmed by 5 bases and 3 bases, with 10 bases remaining between them. The CDR3 sequence is 14 residues long. CDR1 SGHTA and CDR2 FQGTGA come from the germline V gene. Using immunoSEQ multiplex PCR, the repertoire was profiled, and TCRdb retains in-frame clones only, with some absent. The sample carries about 490,000 clones, 60% to 80% recorded once. The sequencing input was PBMCs. The V gene is TRBV7-3, the J gene TRBJ2-2; D is unclear. The sequence was obtained from a middle-aged woman in good health. Some clones in this sample may be carry-over from other donors' samples. The CDR3 DNA is TGTGCCAGCAGCCCCCATCTGGACACCGGGGAGCTGTTTTTT. Translated: CASSPHLDTGELFF.